The 18 T cell receptor beta chains given below trace back to one sample, sequenced in a study of blood T cell repertoires in COVID-19. TCRdb keeps only in-frame clones here, not all; method: immunoSEQ multiplex PCR. The profile shows a few hundred thousand clones, around 90% of them singletons. The sample consisted of peripheral blood. These receptors originate from a woman between 65 and 79 years old with COVID-19, enrolled during active disease.

The chain couples TRBV7-2 to TRBJ1-1, with 9 bases lining up with TRBD1. CDR3 length equals 13 residues. The germline V gene encodes CDR1 SGHTA and CDR2 FQGNSA. Losses at the gene ends were 5 bases for V and 4 bases for J; bases not matched to a gene: 2. DNA for the CDR3: TGTGCCAGCAGCATGACAGGGGGCACTGAAGCTTTCTTT. It is translated as CASSMTGGTEAFF.

In its sample, this clone was seen once. This rearrangement joins TRBV21-1 to TRBJ1-2. TRBV21-1 is an annotated pseudogene. This CDR3 has 14 residues. The CDR3 region is CASSNGGGDYGYTF. The CDR3 DNA sequence: TGTGCCAGCAGCAATGGGGGGGGAGACTATGGCTACACCTTC.

V usage is TRBV29-1 and J usage is TRBJ2-7; the D gene is possibly TRBD2 (5 bases). The CDR3 extends over 12 amino acids. In germline, CDR1 is SQVTM, CDR2 ANQGSEA. V lost 6 bases to trimming and J lost 2 bases, with 11 bases between them. The CDR3, as DNA: TGCAGCGTACTCGGGGTGACCTACGAGCAGTACTTC. It specifies CSVLGVTYEQYF.

This chain uses TRBV5-1 with TRBJ2-2; D is perhaps TRBD1 (6 bases). The CDR3 length is 15 residues. The germline CDR1 and CDR2 sequences are SGHRS and YFSETQ. V was pared by 4 bases and J by 1 base, with 11 bases between. The CDR3 region is CASSPRTVNTGELFF. CDR3 nucleotide sequence: TGCGCCAGCAGCCCACGGACAGTGAACACCGGGGAGCTGTTTTTT.

This clone appeared a few times. V usage is TRBV28 and J usage is TRBJ1-5; a possible D gene is TRBD1 (6 bases). Trimming left V 3 bases short and J 0 bases short, with 12 bases between. The CDR3 spans 16 residues. The germline V gene has CDR1 MDHEN and CDR2 SYDVKM. The CDR3: CASSLGGRASNQPQHF. Written as DNA, the CDR3 is TGTGCCAGCAGTTTGGGGGGGCGGGCTAGCAATCAGCCCCAGCATTTT.

This chain joins TRBV5-1 and TRBJ2-2, with D uncertain. Germline CDR1 reads SGHRS; CDR2 reads YFSETQ. CDR3 size: 12 residues. Trimming removed 4 bases at V and 5 bases at J, with 6 bases between. CDR3 sequence (DNA): TGCGCCAGCAGCAACTTGACCGGGGAGCTGTTTTTT. Its translation: CASSNLTGELFF. Drawing the rest from reference TRBV5-1 and TRBJ2-2, the complete variable domain is KAGVTQTPRYLIKTRGQQVTLSCSPISGHRSVSWYQQTPGQGLQFLFEYFSETQRNKGNFPGRFSGRQFSNSRSEMNVSTLELGDSALYLCASSNLTGELFFGEGSRLTVL.

The chain has TRBV27 and TRBJ2-1; 8 nucleotides line up with TRBD2. Per germline, CDR1 MNHEY and CDR2 SMNVEV (reference sequence). The CDR3 extends over 15 amino acids. The ends lost 2 bases at V and 5 bases at J; junction bases unmatched: 5. DNA for the CDR3: TGTGCCAGCAGTTTAGGAGTTAGCGGGAACAATGAGCAGTTCTTC. Its translation: CASSLGVSGNNEQFF.

This clone was detected only once. The chain has TRBV7-9 and TRBJ1-2; 9 bases are a match to TRBD1. This CDR3 region has 13 residues. Germline loops: CDR1 SEHNR, CDR2 FQNEAQ (reference sequence). With 4 bases clipped from V and 5 bases from J, the junction kept 2 bases outside the gene matches. For the CDR3, the DNA is TGTGCCAGCAGCTACGGACAGGGGTATGGCTACACCTTC. Translation: CASSYGQGYGYTF.

The rearrangement uses TRBV29-1 and TRBJ2-3, with a tentative D call TRBD1 (6 bases). This CDR3 spans 15 amino acids. Germline V CDR1 and CDR2: SQVTM, ANQGSEA. V lost 5 bases and J 0 bases, leaving 15 bases between the germline ends. CDR3 coding DNA: TGCAGCGTTACCCCTCCACAGGGAAGCACAGATACGCAGTATTTT. Protein product: CSVTPPQGSTDTQYF.

This rearrangement joins TRBV19 to TRBJ2-4, with D perhaps TRBD2 (6 bases). With 5 bases removed from V and 7 bases from J, the gap between germline ends came to 18 bases. This CDR3 spans 15 amino acids. CDR1 and CDR2 (germline): LNHDA, SQIVND (reference sequence). CDR3 coding DNA: TGTGCCAGTAGTCTCCTCGGAGGAGGGTTGAACATTCAGTACTTC. Amino acid sequence: CASSLLGGGLNIQYF.

The chain carries TRBV25-1 and TRBJ1-5, with D possibly being TRBD1 (5 bases). Germline CDR1 MGHDK, CDR2 SYGVNS. The V and J ends lost 3 bases and 0 bases respectively, with 12 bases between them. The CDR3 contains 16 residues. Here the CDR3 DNA reads TGTGCCAGCAGTGATGGCGGGAGGGGTAGCAATCAGCCCCAGCATTTT. This sequence encodes CASSDGGRGSNQPQHF.

As regards this clone: A read error may produce the germline difference seen at one junction end. The gene calls are TRBV6-5 and TRBJ1-3; no clear D. The V gene's germline CDR1 is MNHEY and CDR2 SVGAGI. This CDR3 comprises 15 residues. The CDR3 protein is CASSDSPGRFAAAGF. For the CDR3, the DNA is TGTGCCAGCAGTGACTCCCCGGGGAGGTTTGCCGCAGCGGGCTTT.

This sequence joins TRBV24-1 and TRBJ2-7, with TRBD2 as a possible D gene (5 bases). Trimming cost V 9 bases and J 0 bases, with 17 bases left between them. This CDR3 is 15 amino acids long. Germline V gene data show CDR1 as KGHDR and CDR2 as SFDVKD. CDR3 region: CATSEAGPSSYEQYF. The CDR3 DNA is TGTGCCACCTCTGAGGCGGGCCCCAGCTCCTACGAGCAGTACTTC.

This clone was detected a few times. The chain carries TRBV6-5 and TRBJ2-7; 9 bases map to TRBD1. The germline CDR1 and CDR2 sequences are MNHEY and SVGAGI. V gave up 6 bases and J gave up 3 bases; unmatched junction bases: 9. This CDR3 comprises 15 residues. The CDR3 loop reads CASSVSRTGVYEQYF. The CDR3 nucleotides read TGTGCCAGCAGCGTATCCAGGACAGGGGTCTACGAGCAGTACTTC.

The chain employs TRBV15 and TRBJ2-7; perhaps TRBD1 as D (5 bases). Germline assignment: CDR1 LNHNV and CDR2 YYDKDF (reference sequence). Deletions cut 1 base from V and 7 bases from J, with 14 bases between. The CDR3 sequence is 14 residues long. Here the CDR3 reads CATSRGDKGREQYF. The CDR3 region has the DNA TGTGCCACCAGCAGAGGCGATAAGGGGCGTGAGCAGTACTTC.

The V gene is TRBV29-1, the J gene TRBJ1-2; D gene ambiguous. Germline CDR1 SQVTM, CDR2 ANQGSEA. This CDR3 is built from 12 residues. Trimming took 4 bases from V and 1 from J, leaving 7 bases between them. The CDR3 DNA follows: TGCAGCGTTGGTTCAGATAACTATGGCTACACCTTC. It is translated as CSVGSDNYGYTF.

The rearrangement joins TRBV7-9 to TRBJ2-7; 10 bases align to TRBD2. V shed 6 bases, J shed 7 bases, and the junction held 9 bases outside the gene matches. The V gene's germline CDR1 is SEHNR and CDR2 FQNEAQ (reference sequence). This CDR3 contains 14 residues. CDR3 nucleotides: TGTGCCAGCAGAAATAGCGGGAGGCTCTCTGAGCAGTACTTC. This encodes CASRNSGRLSEQYF.

This chain links TRBV5-1 with TRBJ2-5; D possibly corresponds to TRBD2 (7 bases). The CDR3 length is 13 residues. With 7 bases removed from V and 5 bases from J, the gap between germline ends came to 15 bases. Germline V lookup: CDR1 SGHRS, CDR2 YFSETQ. CDR3 bases: TGCGCCAGCCGGGGCGGGGGCTTGGAGACCCAGTACTTC. As protein: CASRGGGLETQYF.